This T cell receptor (beta chain) was identified in a study of CD8+CD57+ T cells in acquired aplastic anemia (dated by TCRdb to about 2018). General notes on the study: A mean of approximately 3 ug of DNA, ranging from roughly 0.19 to 27.4 ug, was extracted from sorted CD4+ and CD8+ cells. CD8+CD57+ expansion was defined as frequency above the mean frequency observed in healthy subjects.

This clonotype came up many times. This clone's antigen is unknown. Base qualities are not provided; no much larger clone lies one nucleotide away. Expansion of CD8+CD57+ cells had been shown by flow cytometry in the patients chosen for sequencing. Severe acquired aplastic anemia was diagnosed in all patients according to International Study of Aplastic Anemia and Agranulocytosis and Camitta criteria. Patients had received no therapy at the time of blood sampling. The study deep-sequenced TCR repertoires of sorted CD4+ and CD8+ blood T cells from severe aplastic anemia patients and healthy subjects. In the USA, patient enrollment took place under clinicaltrials.gov protocols 00001620, 01623167, 00001397, 00071045, 00081523 and 00961064. Ficoll-Paque density gradient centrifugation was used to isolate peripheral blood mononuclear cells. CD4+ and CD8+ T cells were sorted by FACS or magnetic beads before DNA extraction.

TCR beta VDJ combination and CDR3 sequence profiling used genomic DNA as the template. TCR repertoire sequencing was run on an Illumina HiSeq 2000. Regarding the original processing steps: TRBV/TRBJ rearrangement plots, CDR3 size and DJ length profiles, and Simpson's diversity index were used to evaluate the repertoires. Whichever DNA sequence was most abundant in the deep sequencing data was defined as the immunodominant clone. CDR3 amino acid sequences were checked for sharing between subjects and were compared against published repertoires and the VDJdb database. TCRdb reworked the public reads: Q25 trimming with fastp, MiXCR clone assembly, productive beta chains retained. For every CDR3 protein sequence, its rows merge into one entry that carries the most common genes and DNA. The V and J calls follow TCRdb's processing rather than the paper's. The sample has 250,000 or so distinct CDR3 sequences on record, 45% to 50% of them singletons. The ten largest make up roughly 8% of the sample.

Study-wide conclusions, independent of this receptor: Around 30 CD8+ CDR3 sequences were shared between patients and controls but appeared highly expressed in patients and within their immunodominant clones. Patients and healthy controls showed no significant difference in CD8+ Simpson's diversity (P=0.060).

CDR1 and CDR2 are drawn from the germline V gene (reference sequence): SEHNR, FQNEAQ. The germline V end is reduced by 3 bases and the J end by 6 bases; junction bases left unmatched: 9. Reading from cysteine to phenylalanine, the CDR3 counts 16 amino acids. This entry keeps only the CDR3 DNA: 48 bases, framed from base 1. The sequence joins TRBV7-9 to TRBJ1-2, with 11 bases aligning to TRBD1. The TCR originated in a human donor with aplastic anemia. Sequenced sample: sorted CD4+, CD8+, or CD8+CD57+ T cells (not recorded which) from PBMCs. The bases are TGTGCCAGCAGCTTGGGACAGGGGGTAATGGGGCATGGCTACACCTTC. Its product reads: CASSLGQGVMGHGYTF.